Given below is one TCR beta chain in context. This sample was included in a study of cytotoxic CD8 clonotypes in ibrutinib-treated CLL. Produced via immunoSEQ multiplex PCR; TCRdb's table is partial and in-frame only. Of roughly 51,000 clones listed, about half are singletons. Germline V lookup: CDR1 LNHDA, CDR2 SQIVND (reference sequence). This CDR3 contains 14 residues. Trimming removed 5 bases from V and 4 bases from J; junction bases left unmatched: 5. The receptor's source is a human donor with chronic lymphocytic leukemia. This material consisted of PBMCs, taken after 12 months of ibrutinib treatment. The rearrangement joins TRBV19 to TRBJ2-1; 7 nucleotides match TRBD2. The DNA of the CDR3 is TGTGCCAGTAGTGGGCGGGAGTGGTACAATGAGCAGTTCTTC. Protein: CASSGREWYNEQFF.